This is a list of T cell receptor beta chains from one sample in a study of T cell responses to AZD1222 COVID-19 vaccine. The data were produced by immunoSEQ multiplex PCR, yet TCRdb's version contains in-frame clones alone and is incomplete. Among 55,000 to 65,000 clones, roughly 85% were seen once, and the ten largest hold about 15%. Here the sequenced sample was peripheral blood, taken on day 0 of AZD1222 vaccination. The receptors come from an adult in good health. The CDR3 runs from the conserved cysteine through the conserved F or W. D genes are given only for firm matches. Only some rows state a clone size, as once, few, many or a class for expanded clones.

j_gene,len,abundance,d_gene,v_gene,CDR3aa,CDR3nt
TRBJ2-3,15,NA,TRBD2,TRBV5-1,CASSPSGASTDTQYF,TGCGCCAGCTCGCCCAGCGGGGCGAGCACAGATACGCAGTATTTT
TRBJ2-5,13,NA,TRBD1,TRBV3-1/TRBV3-2,CASRDRAQETQYF,TGTGCCAGCAGGGACAGGGCCCAAGAGACCCAGTACTTC
TRBJ2-7,14,NA,NA,TRBV18,CASSPPLETYEQYF,TGTGCCAGCTCACCACCGCTGGAAACCTACGAGCAGTACTTC
TRBJ1-2,13,NA,NA,TRBV2,CASSLYTDGSYTF,TGTGCCAGCAGCCTGTATACGGACGGAAGCTACACCTTC
TRBJ2-1,16,NA,TRBD2,TRBV5-4,CASSPPRGGRMNEQFF,TGTGCCAGCAGCCCTCCTCGGGGGGGGCGTATGAATGAGCAGTTCTTC
TRBJ2-2,13,once,NA,TRBV19,CASSQDSRGELFF,TGTGCCAGTAGCCAAGACTCCCGCGGGGAGCTGTTTTTT
TRBJ2-5,14,NA,NA,TRBV7-2,CASSSGISGETQYF,TGTGCCAGCAGCTCGGGGATATCAGGCGAGACCCAGTACTTC
TRBJ1-2,13,few,NA,TRBV5-1,CASSLAGNYGYTF,TGCGCCAGCAGCTTGGCCGGGAACTATGGCTACACCTTC
TRBJ2-5,14,NA,NA,TRBV24-1,CATSEDGYQETQYF,TGTGCCACCAGTGAGGACGGGTACCAAGAGACCCAGTACTTC
TRBJ2-7,15,NA,NA,TRBV6-6,CASSYDSRERYEQYF,TGTGCCAGCAGTTACGATTCCAGGGAGCGATACGAGCAGTACTTC
TRBJ2-3,16,NA,TRBD2,TRBV2,CASSEASRGGPDTQYF,TGTGCCAGCAGTGAAGCGTCGCGGGGGGGACCAGATACGCAGTATTTT
TRBJ2-2,16,NA,NA,TRBV5-1,CASSLGAGRDTGELFF,TGCGCCAGCAGCTTGGGGGCGGGACGAGACACCGGGGAGCTGTTTTTT
TRBJ1-1,12,few,NA,TRBV5-4,CASSLTGEEAFF,TGTGCCAGCAGCTTGACAGGAGAAGAAGCTTTCTTT
TRBJ2-2,16,NA,TRBD1,TRBV24-1,CPTSHPGTGTTGELFF,TGTCCCACCAGTCACCCCGGGACAGGGACGACCGGGGAGCTGTTTTTT
TRBJ1-5,16,NA,TRBD1,TRBV6-5,CASSLTGEFSNQPQHF,TGTGCCAGCAGTTTAACAGGGGAATTTAGCAATCAGCCCCAGCATTTT
TRBJ1-5,16,once,TRBD1,TRBV24-1,CATSDGQGARGQPQHF,TGTGCCACCAGTGATGGACAGGGGGCGCGAGGCCAGCCCCAGCATTTT
TRBJ1-2,16,NA,NA,TRBV15,CATSRDLGSTNYGYTF,TGTGCCACCAGCAGAGATCTTGGCAGTACTAACTATGGCTACACCTTC
TRBJ2-6,16,once,NA,TRBV15,CATSRAKGSGANVLTF,TGTGCCACCAGCAGGGCGAAGGGCTCTGGGGCCAACGTCCTGACTTTC
TRBJ2-1,13,NA,NA,TRBV11-1,CASSSTTLSEQFF,TGTGCCAGCAGCTCCACTACATTGAGTGAGCAGTTCTTC
TRBJ2-5,11,NA,NA,TRBV29-1,CSVEGQETQYF,TGCAGCGTTGAAGGACAAGAGACCCAGTACTTC
TRBJ1-5,14,NA,NA,TRBV4-2,CASSQLGERQPQHF,TGTGCCAGCAGCCAACTGGGGGAGCGGCAGCCCCAGCATTTT
TRBJ1-1,13,NA,TRBD1,TRBV7-9,CASSLEEDREAFF,TGTGCCAGCAGCTTAGAAGAGGACAGGGAAGCTTTCTTT
TRBJ2-5,17,NA,TRBD2,TRBV5-4,CASSPGTSGGYQETQYF,TGTGCCAGCAGCCCCGGGACTAGCGGGGGGTACCAAGAGACCCAGTACTTC
TRBJ1-6,15,NA,NA,TRBV27,CASSRGVPYNSPLHF,TGTGCCAGCAGCCGCGGGGTACCCTATAATTCACCCCTCCACTTT
TRBJ2-1,14,NA,NA,TRBV6-5,CASSYGGAYNEQFF,TGTGCCAGCAGTTACGGGGGGGCTTACAATGAGCAGTTCTTC
TRBJ2-5,13,NA,TRBD1,TRBV2,CASIRDSKETQYF,TGTGCCAGCATTCGGGACAGCAAAGAGACCCAGTACTTC
TRBJ1-3,13,NA,NA,TRBV29-1,CSVVGSGGNTIYF,TGCAGCGTTGTGGGCAGCGGCGGAAACACCATATATTTT
TRBJ1-2,16,NA,NA,TRBV12-1,CASSAADREVSYGYTF,TGTGCCAGCAGCGCCGCAGACAGGGAGGTTTCCTATGGCTACACCTTC
TRBJ2-3,15,NA,NA,TRBV19,CASSISGMGANTQYF,TGTGCCAGTAGTATAAGTGGTATGGGGGCGAATACGCAGTATTTT
TRBJ2-2,14,NA,TRBD1,TRBV3-1/TRBV3-2,CASSPDRVDGELFF,TGTGCCAGCAGCCCGGACAGGGTCGACGGGGAGCTGTTTTTT
TRBJ1-1,13,once,NA,TRBV29-1,CSVADSLNTEAFF,TGCAGCGTTGCTGACAGCCTGAACACTGAAGCTTTCTTT
TRBJ2-7,13,NA,TRBD1,TRBV6-5,CASSAGQGDEQYF,TGTGCCAGCAGCGCCGGACAGGGGGACGAGCAGTACTTC
TRBJ2-3,11,NA,NA,TRBV20-1,CSARKRDTQYF,TGCAGTGCTAGAAAACGTGATACGCAGTATTTT
TRBJ1-2,16,NA,TRBD1,TRBV6-1,CASSEASTGAGYGYTF,TGTGCCAGCAGTGAAGCTTCGACAGGGGCGGGCTATGGCTACACCTTC
TRBJ2-5,15,NA,TRBD1,TRBV5-8,CASSLLLQGKETQYF,TGTGCCAGCAGCTTACTTCTACAGGGGAAAGAGACCCAGTACTTC
TRBJ1-2,13,NA,NA,TRBV2,CASSENGIYGYTF,TGTGCCAGCAGTGAGAATGGTATCTATGGCTACACCTTC
TRBJ1-5,13,NA,NA,TRBV21-1,CASTLWSNQPQHF,TGTGCCAGCACCCTCTGGAGCAATCAGCCCCAGCATTTT
TRBJ2-7,14,NA,NA,TRBV7-2,CASSLAGSGSEQYF,TGTGCCAGCAGCTTAGCGGGGTCCGGCTCCGAGCAGTACTTC
TRBJ2-2,16,NA,TRBD1,TRBV6-4,CASSPQPGTGDGELFF,TGTGCCAGCAGTCCCCAGCCCGGGACAGGGGACGGGGAGCTGTTTTTT
TRBJ2-7,13,NA,TRBD1,TRBV9,CASSGRQGHEQYF,TGTGCCAGCAGCGGACGACAGGGTCACGAGCAGTACTTC
TRBJ1-1,16,NA,NA,TRBV18,CASSPWGEETNTEAFF,TGTGCCAGCTCACCCTGGGGGGAAGAAACGAACACTGAAGCTTTCTTT
TRBJ1-6,14,NA,NA,TRBV3-1/TRBV3-2,CASSPLTGPSPLHF,TGTGCCAGCAGCCCCTTAACAGGTCCGTCACCCCTCCACTTT
TRBJ2-7,13,NA,NA,TRBV6-6,CASITQDGYEQYF,TGTGCCAGCATTACCCAGGACGGCTACGAGCAGTACTTC
TRBJ1-1,16,NA,TRBD1,TRBV4-1,CASSQDRRTGNTEAFF,TGCGCCAGCAGCCAAGATCGACGGACAGGGAACACTGAAGCTTTCTTT
TRBJ2-3,15,NA,NA,TRBV28,CASSLSGYSTDTQYF,TGTGCCAGCAGTTTAAGCGGGTATAGCACAGATACGCAGTATTTT
TRBJ2-7,14,NA,NA,TRBV19,CASSIGELPYEQYF,TGTGCCAGTAGTATTGGTGAACTCCCCTACGAGCAGTACTTC
TRBJ1-5,17,NA,NA,TRBV21-1,CASSKVETGGTNQPQHF,TGTGCCAGCAGCAAAGTTGAGACAGGGGGCACGAATCAGCCCCAGCATTTT
TRBJ1-5,17,NA,TRBD1,TRBV2,CASSTTGVVYSNQPQHF,TGTGCCAGCAGTACTACAGGGGTGGTGTATAGCAATCAGCCCCAGCATTTT
TRBJ2-3,16,NA,NA,TRBV4-1,CASSQFAGKDTDTQYF,TGCGCCAGCAGCCAATTCGCTGGGAAAGACACAGATACGCAGTATTTT
TRBJ2-5,15,few,TRBD1,TRBV2,CASSLLGQGVKTQYF,TGTGCCAGCAGTCTTCTGGGACAGGGGGTGAAGACCCAGTACTTC
TRBJ1-2,12,NA,TRBD1,TRBV12-3/TRBV12-4,CASTTTGLGYTF,TGTGCCAGCACCACGACAGGGCTCGGCTACACCTTC
TRBJ1-4,13,NA,NA,TRBV4-1,CASSQGRGEKLFF,TGCGCCAGCAGCCAAGGCAGGGGTGAAAAACTGTTTTTT
TRBJ1-1,15,NA,NA,TRBV19,CASSIWGGSNTEAFF,TGTGCCAGTAGTATATGGGGAGGGTCGAACACTGAAGCTTTCTTT